These 21 T cell receptor beta chains came from one sample sequenced in a study of neurological immune-mediated disorders. MiXCR, run by TCRdb on the 5' RACE reads, gives a single entry per CDR3 protein. The sample comprises about 35,000 distinct CDR3 sequences, 3% to 4% of which are singletons, and 2% to 2.5% rests with the top ten. The source material was PBMCs. The source is a man younger than 45 with multiple sclerosis.

This clonotype was recorded many times. The V call is TRBV20-1, the J call TRBJ1-1; no clear D gene. The CDR3 runs 11 residues. Germline V gene lookup returns CDR1 DFQATT and CDR2 SNEGSKA (reference sequence). The V and J ends lost 7 bases and 4 bases respectively, with 10 bases between them. The CDR3: CSGEEGTEAFF. The DNA of the CDR3 is TGCAGTGGTGAGGAGGGCACTGAAGCTTTCTTT.

The sample holds many counts of this clonotype. One end of the junction fails to match germline, which may point to a read error. This sequence joins TRBV6-5 and TRBJ1-2; D ambiguous. In germline, CDR1 is MNHEY, CDR2 SVGAGI. The CDR3 covers 12 residues. CDR3 nucleotides: TGTGCCAGCAGCCGCGGGCGATATGTCTACACCTTC. This translates into CASSRGRYVYTF.

This clonotype was recorded many times. V and J are TRBV7-9 and TRBJ1-1; maybe TRBD1 (5 bases). Germline CDR1 is SEHNR and CDR2 is FQNEAQ (reference sequence). This CDR3 is built from 13 residues. V shed 4 bases and J shed 3 bases, with 9 bases lying between them. This CDR3 is CASSWGRDTEAFF. The CDR3 bases are TGTGCCAGCAGCTGGGGACGGGACACTGAAGCTTTCTTT.

This clonotype was seen only a few times. This chain uses TRBV4-1 with TRBJ2-7; D tentatively fits TRBD1 or TRBD2 (5 bases each). CDR1 is MGHRA and CDR2 is YSYEKL in the germline V gene. The V end was cut by 1 base, the J end by 1 base, with 11 bases between. The CDR3 is made up of 15 amino acids. This chain's CDR3 is CASSQAGTVSYEQYF. CDR3 nucleotides: TGCGCCAGCAGCCAAGCCGGGACGGTTTCCTACGAGCAGTACTTC.

This clonotype was observed at least ten times. This chain connects TRBV6-6 to TRBJ2-5; 10 nucleotides align to TRBD2. The CDR3 covers 13 residues. V lost 10 bases, J lost 4 bases, and 6 bases stayed unmatched. CDR1 and CDR2 (germline): MNHNY, SVGAGI (reference sequence). The CDR3, as DNA: TGTGCCACCAGCGGGGGGGCGGTAGAGACCCAGTACTTC. Amino acids: CATSGGAVETQYF.

This clonotype was detected many times. The chain carries TRBV11-3 and TRBJ2-4; D gene unclear. V gave up 5 bases and J gave up 15 bases, with 20 bases separating them. This CDR3 is 13 amino acids long. Germline CDR1 SGHNT, CDR2 YENEEA. CDR3 bases: TGTGCCAGCAGCCCCACCGGTTACCTAGGCCCGTACTTC. It codes for CASSPTGYLGPYF.

The sample holds many counts of this clonotype. This sequence joins TRBV7-2 and TRBJ2-3; TRBD2 is a possible D gene (7 bases). Looked up from germline, CDR1 is SGHTA and CDR2 is FQGNSA. The CDR3 extends over 17 amino acids. The V and J ends lost 1 base and 5 bases respectively, with 19 bases between them. In DNA, the CDR3 is TGTGCCAGCAGCTTAGGTGGAGGGGGGGGCATCATAGATACGCAGTATTTT. Protein sequence: CASSLGGGGGIIDTQYF.

Many counts were recorded for this clonotype. At one of its ends the junction is not consistent with the germline gene, which may arise from a read error. The V call is TRBV20-1, the J call TRBJ1-6; D not resolved. The CDR3 extends over 15 amino acids. The germline V gene has CDR1 DFQATT and CDR2 SNEGSKA (reference sequence). The chain's CDR3 is CSARDQQTYNSPLNF. The CDR3 DNA is TGCAGTGCTAGAGATCAGCAGACTTATAATTCACCCCTCAACTTT.

This clonotype was picked up many times. The chain has TRBV28 and TRBJ2-7; D is unresolved. The CDR3 is 11 residues long. Germline CDR1 reads MDHEN; CDR2 reads SYDVKM. Between the trimmed V and J ends, which lost 8 bases and 5 bases, there was a span of 10 bases. CDR3 coding DNA: TGTGCCAGCGGCGGATTCGACGAGCAGTACTTC. Encoded protein: CASGGFDEQYF.

This chain uses TRBV4-2 with TRBJ2-1; 7 bases are shared with TRBD1. V shed 6 bases, J shed 6 bases, and the junction held 11 bases outside the gene matches. The CDR3 covers 15 residues. Germline V gives CDR1 LGHNA, CDR2 YNFKEQ. The CDR3 DNA sequence: TGTGCCAGCAGTTATGACAGGGTCACAGGCAATGAGCAGTTCTTC. Translated: CASSYDRVTGNEQFF.

This clonotype was detected a few times. The J gene is TRBJ1-1, the V gene TRBV5-1, with unresolved D. Between the trimmed V and J ends, which lost 1 base and 1 base, there was a span of 5 bases. This CDR3 region has 13 residues. CDR1 is SGHRS and CDR2 is YFSETQ in the germline V gene. The CDR3 coding sequence is TGCGCCAGCAGCTTGTTGAGGAACACTGAAGCTTTCTTT. This gives the protein CASSLLRNTEAFF.

This clonotype was seen repeatedly, ten times or more. The chain uses TRBV5-1 and TRBJ1-2; D unclear. The CDR3 runs to 12 residues. The germline V and J ends were trimmed by 7 bases and 8 bases, with 15 bases remaining between them. Germline V lookup: CDR1 SGHRS, CDR2 YFSETQ. The CDR3 nucleotides read TGCGCCAGCGGGAACCTAATGGGGGGCTACACCTTC. Translating it yields CASGNLMGGYTF. The whole variable domain, filled in from reference TRBV5-1 and TRBJ1-2, reads KAGVTQTPRYLIKTRGQQVTLSCSPISGHRSVSWYQQTPGQGLQFLFEYFSETQRNKGNFPGRFSGRQFSNSRSEMNVSTLELGDSALYLCASGNLMGGYTFGSGTRLTVV.

This clonotype was found many times. The chain couples TRBV12-3 or TRBV12-4 to TRBJ1-2, with D possibly being TRBD1 (6 bases). Between the trimmed V and J ends, which lost 3 bases and 4 bases, there was a span of 12 bases. This CDR3 comprises 14 residues. The CDR3 here is CASSFDRTSYGYTF. In DNA, the CDR3 is TGTGCCAGCAGTTTTGACAGGACCTCCTATGGCTACACCTTC.

This clonotype has ten or more counts. This sequence joins TRBV20-1 and TRBJ1-5; no clear D. Trimming removed 4 bases from V and 0 bases from J, with 7 bases in between. The CDR3 totals 13 residues. CDR1 DFQATT and CDR2 SNEGSKA come from the germline V gene (reference sequence). CDR3 DNA sequence: TGCAGTGCTAAGGGTCCTAGCAATCAGCCCCAGCATTTT. Its protein product is CSAKGPSNQPQHF.

This clonotype was seen repeatedly, ten times or more. The rearrangement joins TRBV12-3 or TRBV12-4 to TRBJ1-2; maybe TRBD1 (5 bases). Trimming shortened V by 6 bases and J by 5 bases, and 19 bases separated the two germline ends. This CDR3 spans 15 amino acids. The CDR3 sequence: CASSIAGTDRYGYTF. CDR3 coding DNA: TGTGCCAGCAGCATCGCCGGGACGGACCGATATGGCTACACCTTC.

This clonotype was found many times. This chain uses TRBV6-5 with TRBJ2-1; the match to TRBD2 covers 11 bases. The CDR3 consists of 15 residues. Germline V lookup: CDR1 MNHEY, CDR2 SVGAGI. After removal of 4 bases from V and 7 bases from J, the junction contained 6 bases not matched to a gene. The CDR3 loop reads CASSLRLAGFNEQFF. CDR3 bases: TGTGCCAGCAGTTTACGACTAGCGGGGTTTAATGAGCAGTTCTTC.

This clonotype was counted ten times or more. The genes are TRBV12-3 or TRBV12-4 and TRBJ1-1; D uncertain. The CDR3 spans 13 residues. Between the trimmed V and J ends, which lost 3 bases and 1 base, there was a span of 6 bases. Here the CDR3 reads CASSFTWNTEAFF. The DNA of the CDR3 is TGTGCCAGCAGTTTCACCTGGAACACTGAAGCTTTCTTT.

This clonotype has at least ten counts. This chain joins TRBV12-3 or TRBV12-4 and TRBJ1-1; D is perhaps TRBD1 (5 bases). Trimming left V 10 bases short and J 1 base short, with 10 bases between. CDR3 length: 12 residues. The CDR3 region is CATGGTNTEAFF. DNA for the CDR3: TGTGCCACCGGGGGGACGAACACTGAAGCTTTCTTT.

This clonotype was found many times. The chain is built from TRBV20-1 and TRBJ2-5, with 14 positions matching TRBD2. With V trimmed by 0 bases and J by 3 bases, 3 bases remained unmatched. Germline-derived CDR1 and CDR2 are DFQATT and SNEGSKA (reference sequence). This CDR3 region has 16 residues. CDR3 in DNA: TGCAGTGCTAGAGACCCGGGACTAGCGGGGGAAGAGACCCAGTACTTC. Translated: CSARDPGLAGEETQYF.

Ten or more counts support this clonotype. The rearrangement links TRBV5-6 to TRBJ1-2; no clear D. V was pared by 4 bases and J by 2 bases, with 12 bases between. Looked up from germline, CDR1 is SGHDT and CDR2 is YYEEEE. The CDR3 totals 14 residues. The CDR3 bases are TGTGCCAGCAGCGTGAGCTTAGAAAACTATGGCTACACCTTC. It translates to CASSVSLENYGYTF.

In its sample, this clonotype was seen many times. The chain employs TRBV7-9 and TRBJ1-3; TRBD1 agrees at 7 bases. The germline CDR1 and CDR2 sequences are SEHNR and FQNEAQ (reference sequence). The junction had 4 bases not matched to a gene; V was cut back by 5 bases and J by 3 bases. The CDR3 length is 14 residues. This CDR3 is CASSTGEDGNTIYF. CDR3 nucleotide sequence: TGTGCCAGCAGCACAGGGGAAGATGGAAACACCATATATTTT.